These T cell receptor beta chains were read from a single sample in a study of shared clonotypes between healthy human individuals. TCRdb keeps only in-frame clones here, not all; method: immunoSEQ multiplex PCR. The data show about 820,000 clones, 85% to 95% seen once. Sequenced input: naive CD8+ T cells sorted from blood. The receptors were gathered from a man aged 25-45 years in good health. Each CDR3 is given with its conserved first and last residue. Fields, in order: J gene, clone size, CDR3 length, V gene, D gene, CDR3 protein, CDR3 DNA. D genes are given only for firm matches. Clone size is stated in some rows and not others, as once, few, many or a class when expanded.

TRBJ2-7	once	20	TRBV2	TRBD2	CASSPPAWVAGALRDYEQYF	TGTGCCAGCAGCCCCCCGGCGTGGGTAGCGGGGGCCCTGAGAGACTACGAGCAGTACTTC
TRBJ2-1	-	12	TRBV29-1	-	CSVSRLYNEQFF	TGCAGCGTTTCGCGCCTTTACAATGAGCAGTTCTTC
TRBJ2-3	-	14	TRBV9	-	CASSVQGVGDTQYF	TGTGCCAGCAGCGTCCAAGGGGTGGGGGATACGCAGTATTTT
TRBJ2-7	-	14	TRBV6-5	-	CASSYSGPFYEQYF	TGTGCCAGCAGTTACTCGGGACCCTTCTACGAGCAGTACTTC
TRBJ2-1	-	14	TRBV19	-	CASTNMGTGVEQFF	TGTGCCAGTACCAATATGGGAACGGGAGTTGAGCAGTTCTTC
TRBJ2-1	-	14	TRBV15	-	CATSRVEEYNEQFF	TGTGCCACCAGCAGAGTTGAGGAATACAATGAGCAGTTCTTC
TRBJ2-7	-	15	TRBV4-1	TRBD1	CASSQGQGNAYEQYF	TGCGCCAGCAGCCAAGGACAGGGGAATGCCTACGAGCAGTACTTC
TRBJ2-7	-	14	TRBV27	-	CASSPLGGGYEQYF	TGTGCCAGCAGTCCTCTGGGAGGGGGCTATGAGCAGTACTTC
TRBJ2-5	-	14	TRBV9	-	CASSPGRDLETQYF	TGTGCCAGCAGCCCGGGCAGGGACCTTGAGACCCAGTACTTC
TRBJ1-1	-	12	TRBV27	-	CASSLSQQPAFF	TGTGCCAGCAGTTTATCCCAACAACCCGCTTTCTTT
TRBJ1-1	-	15	TRBV5-1	-	CASSASRDLFTEAFF	TGCGCCAGCAGCGCAAGCAGGGACCTTTTCACTGAAGCTTTCTTT
TRBJ2-1	-	13	TRBV11-3	TRBD2	CASSPSGGREQFF	TGTGCCAGCAGCCCCTCGGGAGGTCGGGAGCAGTTCTTC
TRBJ2-1	-	18	TRBV5-1	TRBD2	CASSLDPSTSSAHNEQFF	TGCGCCAGCAGCTTGGATCCCTCGACTAGCAGTGCCCACAATGAGCAGTTCTTC
TRBJ1-2	-	16	TRBV27	TRBD1	CASSLSETGSGYGYTF	TGTGCCAGCAGTTTATCAGAGACAGGGTCGGGGTATGGCTACACCTTC
TRBJ2-7	-	16	TRBV5-1	TRBD2	CASSLGRAGAQYEQYF	TGCGCCAGCAGCTTGGGGAGAGCGGGAGCCCAGTACGAGCAGTACTTC
TRBJ2-7	-	14	TRBV6-5	-	CASSYSGQGYEQYF	TGTGCCAGCAGTTACTCAGGGCAGGGCTACGAGCAGTACTTC
TRBJ2-3	-	16	TRBV9	TRBD2	CASSVDAGGPSGTQYF	TGTGCCAGCAGCGTAGATGCGGGAGGGCCGAGTGGTACGCAGTATTTT